These 8 T cell receptor beta chains were sequenced from one sample in a study of shared clonotypes between healthy human individuals. Positive CCR7 selection of CD45RO-negative cells yielded the naive CD8 cells, and terminally differentiated effector memory CD45RA+ cells were excluded. Data came from immunoSEQ multiplex PCR; TCRdb stores just in-frame clones and leaves some out. The data hold about 2 million clones, with around 96% observed a single time. Sequencing was done on a sample of naive CD8+ T cells sorted from blood. These receptors originate from a man aged 18 to 35 in good health.

The gene calls are TRBV6-4 and TRBJ2-7; D tentatively fits TRBD1 or TRBD2 (5 bases each). The ends were cut back, 6 bases at V and 3 bases at J, with 21 bases in the middle. Germline-derived CDR1 and CDR2 are MRHNA and SNTAGT. The CDR3 spans 16 residues. CDR3 coding DNA: TGTGCCAGCAGGCCTAAGGGGCCGGGGCGTTACTACGAGCAGTACTTC. Its translation is CASRPKGPGRYYEQYF.

This chain connects TRBV4-1 to TRBJ1-5; 9 positions match TRBD1. This CDR3 region has 16 residues. Germline lookup yields CDR1 MGHRA and CDR2 YSYEKL. V dropped 0 bases and J dropped 5; count of bases not matched to a gene: 5. CDR3 DNA sequence: TGCGCCAGCAGCCAAGATGGGACAGGGTTTTATCAGCCCCAGCATTTT. This encodes CASSQDGTGFYQPQHF.

With respect to this clone: The same CDR3 can be traced to other DNA sequences in this sample. For the CDR3, the DNA is TGTGCCAGCAGCTACGGGGTCTCCTACGAGCAGTACTTC. It encodes CASSYGVSYEQYF. This chain joins TRBV27 and TRBJ2-7; weak D call: TRBD2 (5 bases). V gave up 6 bases and J gave up 0 bases, with 9 bases separating them. The CDR3 runs to 13 residues. CDR1 and CDR2 from the germline V gene are MNHEY and SMNVEV (reference sequence).

This clone was found once. The V gene is TRBV13, the J gene TRBJ2-7, with 7 bases fitting TRBD1. This CDR3 comprises 14 residues. J was trimmed by 3 bases and V by 4 bases; bases with no gene match: 6. From germline, CDR1 is PRHDT and CDR2 FYEKMQ (reference sequence). In nucleotides, the CDR3 is TGTGCCAGCAGCTCCGACAGGGAAGTCTACGAGCAGTACTTC. It is translated as CASSSDREVYEQYF.

CDR3 coding DNA: TGTGCCATCAACGGACTAGCGGGGTACAATGAGCAGTTCTTC. Protein sequence: CAINGLAGYNEQFF. This chain links TRBV10-3 with TRBJ2-1, with TRBD2 identical over 12 bases. The length of the CDR3 is 14 residues. The V segment lost 7 bases and the J segment 4 bases; nucleotides outside the gene matches: 2. Germline V lookup: CDR1 ENHRY, CDR2 SYGVKD.

The V call is TRBV7-2, the J call TRBJ2-3; D may correspond to TRBD1 or TRBD2 (5 bases each). Germline-derived CDR1 and CDR2 are SGHTA and FQGNSA. V was trimmed by 1 base and J by 1 base, leaving 12 bases between them. The CDR3 extends over 16 amino acids. The CDR3 here is CASSLVTGRGTDTQYF. DNA of the CDR3: TGTGCCAGCAGCTTAGTTACGGGACGGGGCACAGATACGCAGTATTTT. Filled out from reference TRBV7-2 and TRBJ2-3, the complete variable domain reads GAGVSQSPSNKVTEKGKDVELRCDPISGHTALYWYRQSLGQGLEFLIYFQGNSAPDKSGLPSDRFSAERTGGSVSTLTIQRTQQEDSAVYLCASSLVTGRGTDTQYFGPGTRLTVL.

The V and J genes are TRBV27 and TRBJ2-1; 8 nucleotides match TRBD2. CDR3 length: 15 amino acids. The V segment lost 3 bases and the J segment 7 bases; nucleotides outside the gene matches: 8. The germline V gene has CDR1 MNHEY and CDR2 SMNVEV (reference sequence). The CDR3 sequence: CASSFGAGATNEQFF. The DNA of the CDR3 is TGTGCCAGCAGTTTTGGAGCGGGAGCAACGAATGAGCAGTTCTTC.

This clone came up once. This chain connects TRBV4-1 to TRBJ2-5, with D unresolved. Trimming took 1 base from V and 3 from J, leaving 9 bases between them. Germline CDR1 MGHRA, CDR2 YSYEKL. This CDR3 has 14 amino acids. DNA of the CDR3: TGCGCCAGCAGCCAAGGTGGGGTGGAAGAGACCCAGTACTTC. Translated: CASSQGGVEETQYF.